This T cell receptor beta chain came from a study of breast tumors, draining lymph nodes, adjacent tissues. V gave up 3 bases and J gave up 8 bases, with 17 bases separating them. The CDR3 contains 15 residues. Germline V gives CDR1 LNHDA, CDR2 SQIVND (reference sequence). TCRdb redid the calling of the multiplex PCR reads with MiXCR, one entry per CDR3 protein. The data show about 15,000 distinct CDR3 sequences, around 50% seen once. The receptor comes from a female donor with breast cancer. Some clones in this sample may be carry-over from other donors' samples. Sequencing was done on a sample of tumor-adjacent breast tissue. V usage is TRBV19 and J usage is TRBJ1-3, with D unclear. The chain's CDR3 is CASSMVEGYGYTIYF. CDR3 nucleotide sequence: TGTGCCAGTAGTATGGTCGAGGGCTATGGCTACACCATATATTTT.